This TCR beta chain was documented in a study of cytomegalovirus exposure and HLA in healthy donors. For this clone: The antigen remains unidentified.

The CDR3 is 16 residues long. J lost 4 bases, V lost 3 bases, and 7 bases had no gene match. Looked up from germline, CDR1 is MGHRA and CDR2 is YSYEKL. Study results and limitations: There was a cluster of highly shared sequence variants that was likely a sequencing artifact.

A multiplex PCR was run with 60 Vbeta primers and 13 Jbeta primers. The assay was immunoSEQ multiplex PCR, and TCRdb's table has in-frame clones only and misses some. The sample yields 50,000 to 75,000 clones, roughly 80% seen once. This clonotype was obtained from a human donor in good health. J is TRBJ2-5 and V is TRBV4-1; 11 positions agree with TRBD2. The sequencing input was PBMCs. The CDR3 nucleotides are TGCGCCAGCAGCCAGGGTAGCGGGAGGGTGGGAGAGACCCAGTACTTC. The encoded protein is CASSQGSGRVGETQYF.